A single T cell receptor (beta chain) is shown here with its context. V lost 1 base and J lost 6, with 15 bases in between. CDR3 length equals 15 residues. Germline values: CDR1 MGHRA, CDR2 YSYEKL. The data belong to a study of cytomegalovirus exposure and HLA in healthy donors. PCR was performed using 60 Vbeta and 13 Jbeta primers. Using immunoSEQ multiplex PCR, the repertoire was profiled, and TCRdb retains in-frame clones only, with some absent. The sample consists of over 100,000 clones, approximately 80% of them appearing once. The sequence was obtained from a man aged 30 to 39 in good health and CMV-seropositive. The chain recombines TRBV4-1 with TRBJ1-2; TRBD1 might be the D (6 bases). Material for sequencing was PBMCs. The CDR3 reads CASSQVGAGANGYTF. DNA for the CDR3: TGCGCCAGCAGCCAAGTAGGAGCAGGGGCGAATGGCTACACCTTC.